This T cell receptor beta chain was found in a study of T cell responses to AZD1222 COVID-19 vaccine. The germline gives CDR1 SGHTA, CDR2 FQGTGA. The CDR3 extends over 15 amino acids. After removal of 2 bases from V and 7 bases from J, the junction contained 10 bases not matched to a gene. The assay was immunoSEQ multiplex PCR, and TCRdb's table has in-frame clones only and misses some. The repertoire has 30,000 to 35,000 clones, 70% to 80% of them found once; the top ten carry more than 4%. Second-dose intervals of approximately 4 or approximately 12 weeks were pooled. The sequence derives from an adult who received the AZD1222 COVID-19 vaccine. Sequences were derived from peripheral blood, sampled 28 days after the second AZD1222 dose. The chain uses TRBV7-3 and TRBJ1-2, with 7 nucleotides matching TRBD1. CDR3 in DNA: TGTGCCAGCAGCTTAGGTTTACAGGGGTCGGGTGGCTACACCTTC. It is translated as CASSLGLQGSGGYTF.